This is a list of T cell receptor beta chains from one sample in a study of blood T cell repertoires in COVID-19. The table came from immunoSEQ multiplex PCR; TCRdb's copy has only in-frame clones and leaves some out. The sample lists more than 400,000 clones; 90% were seen once. The specimen was PBMCs or T cells enriched from blood (not recorded which). The receptor set was obtained from a man between 18 and 29 years old who had recovered from COVID-19. CDR3s include the opening cysteine and the closing phenylalanine or tryptophan. A D gene is named only where the DNA matches it firmly. Where a row states a size, it is once, few, many or the class of an expanded clone; other rows omit it.

d_gene	abundance	v_gene	j_gene	CDR3aa	CDR3nt
.	.	TRBV28	TRBJ1-3	CASLDGKGKSGNTIYF	TGTGCCAGCCTCGACGGAAAGGGGAAATCTGGAAACACCATATATTTT
.	.	TRBV5-1	TRBJ2-7	CASSPSPTGTYEQYF	TGCGCCAGCAGCCCCTCCCCGACAGGAACCTACGAGCAGTACTTC
.	.	TRBV3-1/TRBV3-2	TRBJ2-5	CASSQGAQETQYF	TGTGCCAGCAGCCAGGGAGCCCAAGAGACCCAGTACTTC
TRBD1	once	TRBV24-1	TRBJ2-1	CATSVTGTGRDNEQFF	TGTGCCACCAGTGTGACCGGGACAGGTCGGGACAATGAGCAGTTCTTC
.	.	TRBV30	TRBJ2-1	CAWRGGLARNEQFF	TGTGCCTGGAGGGGGGGTCTAGCGCGGAATGAGCAGTTCTTC
.	.	TRBV5-5	TRBJ1-1	CASSLQGSTEAFF	TGTGCCAGCAGCTTGCAGGGGAGCACTGAAGCTTTCTTT
.	.	TRBV6-1	TRBJ2-7	CASSESDTYEQYF	TGTGCCAGCAGTGAGAGTGACACCTACGAGCAGTACTTC
TRBD1	.	TRBV4-2	TRBJ2-1	CASSQDRTGAPYNEQFF	TGTGCCAGCAGCCAAGACCGGACAGGGGCGCCCTACAATGAGCAGTTCTTC
.	.	TRBV5-5	TRBJ1-4	CASSPRDPNEKLFF	TGTGCCAGCAGCCCCCGGGATCCAAATGAAAAACTGTTTTTT
TRBD1	.	TRBV6-4	TRBJ2-3	CASRPGQGSDTQYF	TGTGCCAGCAGACCGGGACAGGGCTCAGATACGCAGTATTTT
.	.	TRBV5-1	TRBJ1-1	CASSFWYQRARVENTEAFF	TGCGCCAGCAGCTTTTGGTACCAGAGGGCCCGGGTGGAGAACACTGAAGCTTTCTTT
.	.	TRBV27	TRBJ2-7	CASSLQGLGYEQYF	TGTGCCAGCAGTTTACAGGGTCTGGGCTACGAGCAGTACTTC
.	.	TRBV2	TRBJ1-5	CASRYDRPNQPQHF	TGTGCCAGCAGATACGACAGGCCCAATCAGCCCCAGCATTTT
TRBD1	.	TRBV28	TRBJ2-7	CASRGTGGIYEQYF	TGTGCCAGCAGGGGGACAGGGGGGATATACGAGCAGTACTTC
.	once	TRBV28	TRBJ1-2	CAIQALPILNGYTF	TGTGCCATTCAAGCCCTCCCAATCTTAAATGGCTACACCTTC
TRBD1	once	TRBV28	TRBJ1-4	CATDSTGFNEKLFF	TGTGCCACCGACTCGACAGGGTTCAATGAAAAACTGTTTTTT
TRBD1	once	TRBV5-1	TRBJ1-1	CASSLAGTGRNTEAFF	TGCGCCAGCAGCTTGGCGGGGACAGGGAGGAACACTGAAGCTTTCTTT
.	.	TRBV25-1	TRBJ2-5	CASSGGIRSETQYF	TGTGCCAGCAGTGGCGGGATCAGGTCAGAGACCCAGTACTTC
TRBD1	.	TRBV28	TRBJ2-1	CASRRTGGGEQFF	TGTGCCAGCAGACGTACAGGGGGTGGTGAGCAGTTCTTC
.	.	TRBV27	TRBJ1-1	CASSLGAGTEAFF	TGTGCCAGCAGTTTGGGGGCGGGCACTGAAGCTTTCTTT
TRBD2	.	TRBV29-1	TRBJ2-5	CSTPGRLAGVETQYF	TGCAGCACCCCCGGGAGACTAGCGGGAGTGGAGACCCAGTACTTC
TRBD2	.	TRBV10-3	TRBJ2-3	CAIGLAGNTDTQYF	TGTGCCATCGGACTAGCGGGAAACACAGATACGCAGTATTTT
.	.	TRBV15	TRBJ1-4	CATSRPGGEKLFF	TGTGCCACCAGCAGGCCGGGGGGGGAAAAACTGTTTTTT
.	.	TRBV28	TRBJ1-1	CASSVIRNTEAFF	TGTGCCAGCAGTGTCATCAGGAACACTGAAGCTTTCTTT
TRBD1	.	TRBV28	TRBJ2-7	CASSLDRDEQYF	TGTGCCAGCAGTTTAGACAGGGACGAGCAGTACTTC
.	.	TRBV7-9	TRBJ1-5	CASRGPGNQPQHF	TGTGCCAGCAGGGGCCCGGGGAATCAGCCCCAGCATTTT
TRBD1	.	TRBV27	TRBJ1-5	CASSPDRGYEPQHF	TGTGCCAGCAGCCCAGACAGGGGGTATGAGCCCCAGCATTTT
.	.	TRBV30	TRBJ1-5	CAWSVQVGRQPQHF	TGTGCCTGGAGTGTACAGGTGGGCCGACAGCCCCAGCATTTT
.	.	TRBV28	TRBJ2-5	CASSLSTETQYF	TGTGCCAGCAGCCTGAGCACGGAGACCCAGTACTTC
.	.	TRBV25-1	TRBJ1-5	CASSEGWQPQHF	TGTGCCAGCAGTGAGGGCTGGCAGCCCCAGCATTTT
TRBD1	.	TRBV9	TRBJ1-1	CASSHDSPQPGQTNTEAFF	TGTGCCAGCAGCCACGACTCCCCTCAACCGGGACAGACGAACACTGAAGCTTTCTTT
.	once	TRBV15	TRBJ1-3	CATSPPGLSGNTIYF	TGTGCCACCAGCCCCCCGGGTCTCTCTGGAAACACCATATATTTT
.	.	TRBV28	TRBJ1-5	CASTLGGVNQPQHF	TGTGCCAGCACACTGGGGGGTGTCAATCAGCCCCAGCATTTT
.	.	TRBV28	TRBJ2-1	CASGGRGRGRNEQFF	TGTGCCAGCGGAGGCAGGGGGCGGGGGAGGAATGAGCAGTTCTTC
.	.	TRBV5-5	TRBJ1-5	CASSRQGFSNQPQHF	TGTGCCAGCAGCCGTCAGGGGTTTAGCAATCAGCCCCAGCATTTT
.	.	TRBV11-2	TRBJ1-1	CASSLVGRLNTEAFF	TGTGCCAGCAGCTTAGTCGGCAGGCTGAACACTGAAGCTTTCTTT
.	.	TRBV21-1	TRBJ2-2	CASQGNRKVQGTGELFF	TGTGCCAGCCAAGGAAACAGGAAAGTGCAGGGGACCGGGGAGCTGTTTTTT
TRBD1	.	TRBV11-3	TRBJ1-6	CASSLDPGQGVTLHF	TGTGCCAGCAGCTTAGACCCGGGACAGGGTGTCACCCTCCACTTT
.	.	TRBV21-1	TRBJ2-4	CASSKEGRGGVVPNIQYF	TGTGCCAGCAGCAAAGAGGGGAGGGGCGGGGTCGTGCCAAACATTCAGTACTTC
.	.	TRBV5-1	TRBJ1-6	CASSLNNHNSPLHF	TGCGCCAGCAGCTTAAACAACCATAATTCACCCCTCCACTTT
.	.	TRBV7-3	TRBJ2-1	CASSFGPAAYNEQFF	TGTGCCAGCAGCTTTGGTCCAGCGGCTTACAATGAGCAGTTCTTC
TRBD1	.	TRBV5-6	TRBJ1-3	CASSGGDRGNTIYF	TGTGCCAGCAGCGGAGGGGACAGGGGAAACACCATATATTTT
.	.	TRBV6-5	TRBJ1-1	CASSLLLNTEAFF	TGTGCCAGCAGTCTACTACTGAACACTGAAGCTTTCTTT
TRBD1	once	TRBV2	TRBJ1-2	CASSEVGQGAGYTF	TGTGCCAGCAGTGAAGTAGGGCAGGGGGCTGGCTACACCTTC
TRBD2	.	TRBV10-1	TRBJ2-1	CASSPGTSVDEQFF	TGCGCCAGCAGTCCCGGGACTAGCGTCGATGAGCAGTTCTTC
TRBD1	few	TRBV19	TRBJ1-3	CASKRTGVGNTIYF	TGTGCCAGTAAAAGGACAGGAGTCGGAAACACCATATATTTT
.	few	TRBV7-3	TRBJ1-1	CASSSNTNTEAFF	TGTGCCAGCAGCTCAAACACGAACACTGAAGCTTTCTTT
.	.	TRBV28	TRBJ1-4	CASSPSHTLKRATNEKLFF	TGTGCCAGCAGCCCATCTCACACTCTCAAGAGGGCAACTAATGAAAAACTGTTTTTT
.	.	TRBV29-1	TRBJ1-3	CSVAQTGNTIYF	TGCAGCGTTGCTCAGACTGGAAACACCATATATTTT
TRBD1	few	TRBV2	TRBJ2-7	CASSSRWDRDFDEQYF	TGTGCCAGCAGTTCTCGTTGGGACAGGGATTTCGACGAGCAGTACTTC
.	.	TRBV25-1	TRBJ1-1	CASSGWATEAFF	TGTGCCAGCAGTGGTTGGGCCACTGAAGCTTTCTTT
TRBD2	.	TRBV10-2	TRBJ2-1	CASSRDLAGGYNEQFF	TGCGCCAGCAGTCGAGATCTAGCGGGGGGTTACAATGAGCAGTTCTTC
.	once	TRBV2	TRBJ1-4	CARGRGDEKLFF	TGTGCCAGAGGGAGGGGAGATGAAAAACTGTTTTTT
.	.	TRBV11-2	TRBJ1-1	CASSLVRGADTEAFF	TGTGCCAGCAGCTTAGTGCGGGGCGCGGACACTGAAGCTTTCTTT